This T cell receptor beta chain stems from a study of T cell responses to AZD1222 COVID-19 vaccine. Study-level findings and limits: The study sampled repertoires only after the peak T cell response. Two doses of AZD1222 preceded a rise in Spike-specific TCR breadth and depth.

This CDR3 is built from 15 residues. The V gene lost 6 bases and the J gene lost 6 bases, with 19 bases spanning the gap. In regard to this clone: The antigen remains undetermined.

Sequenced by immunoSEQ multiplex PCR; TCRdb stores in-frame clones only, minus some. The sample has 120,000 or so clones; about 88% are singletons. Sequenced here: peripheral blood, sampled on day 0 of MenACWY control vaccination. The chain combines TRBV5-3 with TRBJ2-1; D is uncertain. TRBV5-3 counts as an open reading frame of uncertain function. This clonotype was sampled from an adult in good health. The chain's CDR3 is CARNDEVDTINEQFF. In DNA form, the CDR3 reads TGTGCCAGAAACGATGAGGTTGACACTATCAATGAGCAGTTCTTC.